Below, 26 T cell receptor beta chains from the same sample are listed, as sequenced in a study of identical twins. TCRdb reprocessed the 5' RACE reads via MiXCR and lists one record per CDR3 protein. Of just under 650,000 distinct CDR3 sequences in the sample, around 7.4% were seen once. A further study also used this sample, focusing on yellow fever vaccine responses in identical twins.

Sequencing was performed on PBMCs. These receptor sequences come from a woman aged 18-35 years in good health.

Points on this clonotype: An end of the junction does not agree with germline; a read error may underlie this. The chain is built from TRBV12-3 or TRBV12-4 and TRBJ1-1, with D perhaps TRBD1 (6 bases). This CDR3 has 14 amino acids. In nucleotides, the CDR3 is TGTGCCAGCAGTTATACAGGGTTGGGCACTGAAGCTTCCTTT. It translates to CASSYTGLGTEASF.

This clonotype came up a few times. The chain joins TRBV24-1 to TRBJ2-2; D possibly corresponds to TRBD1 (5 bases). The CDR3 length is 17 residues. The germline CDR1 and CDR2 sequences are KGHDR and SFDVKD. Trimming left V 0 bases short and J 0 bases short, with 10 bases between. CDR3 sequence (DNA): TGTGCCACCAGTGATTTGCCAGACAGCCCGAACACCGGGGAGCTGTTTTTT. As protein: CATSDLPDSPNTGELFF.

This chain joins TRBV28 and TRBJ2-7, with D possibly being TRBD1 (6 bases). With 4 bases removed from V and 2 bases from J, the gap between germline ends came to 9 bases. There are 13 residues in the CDR3. Per germline, CDR1 MDHEN and CDR2 SYDVKM. The CDR3 is CASSWDITYEQYF. The CDR3 nucleotides read TGTGCCAGCAGTTGGGACATCACCTACGAGCAGTACTTC.

This clonotype has more than one count but fewer than ten. The genes are TRBV9 and TRBJ2-3, with no clear D. V was clipped by 0 bases and J by 1 base, with 6 bases between them. The CDR3 loop spans 14 amino acids. CDR1 and CDR2 from the germline V gene are SGDLS and YYNGEE. CDR3 region: CASSVEPRTDTQYF. In DNA form, the CDR3 reads TGTGCCAGCAGCGTAGAGCCCCGCACAGATACGCAGTATTTT.

This clonotype was counted many times. The chain combines TRBV28 with TRBJ2-7; TRBD2 aligns across 11 bases. The germline CDR1 and CDR2 sequences are MDHEN and SYDVKM. V lost 5 bases, J lost 5 bases, and 8 bases stayed unmatched. The CDR3 consists of 15 residues. CDR3 in DNA: TGTGCCAGCAGTGTCCTTAGCGGGGGGGCCCACGAGCAGTACGTC. Its protein product is CASSVLSGGAHEQYV.

This clonotype has a count of ten or more. The chain recombines TRBV4-2 with TRBJ2-7, with D unclear. Trimming took off 5 bases at V and 2 bases at J, with 4 bases between the two ends. This CDR3 contains 11 residues. The germline gives CDR1 LGHNA, CDR2 YNFKEQ. The CDR3 protein is CASSGTYEQYF. CDR3 nucleotide sequence: TGTGCCAGCAGCGGGACCTACGAGCAGTACTTC.

This clonotype was counted at least ten times. The CDR3 reads CASSRQGDYNSPLHF. The CDR3 DNA reads TGCGCCAGCAGCCGACAGGGAGACTATAATTCACCCCTCCACTTT. The rearrangement uses TRBV5-1 and TRBJ1-6; 7 positions match TRBD1. Trimming took 4 bases from V and 3 from J; bases not matched to a gene: 4. The CDR3 sequence is 15 residues long. CDR1 is SGHRS and CDR2 is YFSETQ in the germline V gene.

The rearrangement joins TRBV20-1 to TRBJ1-1; D call uncertain. Germline CDR1 DFQATT, CDR2 SNEGSKA (reference sequence). The ends were cut back, 6 bases at V and 5 bases at J, with 13 bases in the middle. The CDR3 runs 12 residues. In nucleotides, the CDR3 is TGCAGTGCCCTCCCCGGGAAAACTGAAGCTTTCTTT. Its protein product is CSALPGKTEAFF.

The table lists this clonotype with many counts. The chain joins TRBV12-3 or TRBV12-4 to TRBJ2-1; the match to TRBD2 covers 11 bases. The ends lost 5 bases at V and 8 bases at J; junction bases unmatched: 8. The CDR3 runs to 15 residues. In nucleotides, the CDR3 is TGTGCCAGCAGTATCCTAGCGGGGGGTGGGCATGAGCAGTTCTTC. It yields the protein CASSILAGGGHEQFF.

The rearrangement links TRBV12-3 or TRBV12-4 to TRBJ2-1, with TRBD2 identical over 12 bases. Unmatched junction bases numbered 6, after V lost 6 bases and J lost 3 bases. The CDR3 sequence is 16 residues long. The CDR3 loop is CASRSGLAGRYNEQFF. The DNA for the CDR3 is TGTGCCAGCAGGAGCGGACTAGCGGGACGCTACAATGAGCAGTTCTTC.

This clonotype has just a few counts. This rearrangement joins TRBV10-3 to TRBJ1-6; 9 nucleotides match TRBD1. Losses at the gene ends were 11 bases for V and 8 bases for J; bases not matched to a gene: 16. Germline CDR1 is ENHRY and CDR2 is SYGVKD. The CDR3 contains 16 residues. CDR3: CAAKPQGAGVDSPLHF. The DNA of the CDR3 is TGTGCCGCCAAGCCACAGGGGGCCGGGGTGGATTCACCCCTCCACTTT.

This clonotype was recorded many times. The rearrangement links TRBV12-3 or TRBV12-4 to TRBJ1-5; 7 bases fit TRBD1. CDR3 length equals 14 residues. J was trimmed by 4 bases and V by 5 bases; bases with no gene match: 5. The CDR3, as DNA: TGTGCCAGCAGTCACAGGGGAAGAAATCAGCCCCAGCATTTT. This codes for CASSHRGRNQPQHF.

In its sample, this clonotype was seen a few times. This chain joins TRBV3-1 and TRBJ2-1; TRBD2 might be the D (5 bases). The ends were cut back, 4 bases at V and 3 bases at J, with 19 bases in the middle. Germline V gene sequence: CDR1 LGHDT, CDR2 YNNKEL (reference sequence). CDR3 length: 17 amino acids. The CDR3 DNA sequence: TGTGCCAGCAGCCCTCCATCTGGTAGGCGGGTCTACAATGAGCAGTTCTTC. This gives the protein CASSPPSGRRVYNEQFF.

The rearrangement uses TRBV4-1 and TRBJ2-5; D might be TRBD2 (6 bases). CDR1 and CDR2 from the germline V gene are MGHRA and YSYEKL. V lost 1 base, J lost 4 bases, and 13 bases lay in between. This CDR3 has 15 amino acids. Here the CDR3 reads CASSQVGVGGETQYF. The CDR3 nucleotides read TGCGCCAGCAGCCAAGTGGGGGTCGGGGGAGAGACCCAGTACTTC.

This clonotype showed up many times. The rearrangement uses TRBV12-3 or TRBV12-4 and TRBJ1-5, with D possibly TRBD1 on 6 matching bases. V was clipped by 2 bases and J by 5 bases, with 7 bases between them. The CDR3 totals 13 residues. The CDR3 is CASSLTGYQPQHF. CDR3 sequence (DNA): TGTGCCAGCAGTTTAACAGGGTATCAGCCCCAGCATTTT.

The chain couples TRBV5-1 to TRBJ2-1; 7 bases are shared with TRBD2. This CDR3 region has 19 residues. Germline V gene lookup returns CDR1 SGHRS and CDR2 YFSETQ. Unmatched junction bases numbered 19, after V lost 7 bases and J lost 0 bases. In DNA form, the CDR3 reads TGCGCCAGCGGACCTCGGGGGACTATATTAAATAGCTCCTACAATGAGCAGTTCTTC. Translated, it gives CASGPRGTILNSSYNEQFF.

V gene TRBV13 combines with J gene TRBJ2-2; 9 nucleotides line up with TRBD1. The germline V gene encodes CDR1 PRHDT and CDR2 FYEKMQ (reference sequence). The CDR3 contains 16 residues. Trimming at V came to 2 bases and at J to 6 bases, leaving 7 bases not matched to a gene. The CDR3 DNA follows: TGTGCCAGCAGCTTAAAGGACAGGGGCGTCGCCGGGGAGCTGTTTTTT. Its translation is CASSLKDRGVAGELFF.

There are many counts of this clonotype. CDR3 loop: CASSFAGITDTQYF. In DNA, the CDR3 is TGCGCCAGCAGCTTTGCAGGGATCACAGATACGCAGTATTTT. This rearrangement joins TRBV5-1 to TRBJ2-3; tentative D call: TRBD1 (5 bases). V was cut by 2 bases and J by 2 bases, with 9 bases left in between. CDR1 is SGHRS, CDR2 YFSETQ, per germline. This CDR3 is 14 amino acids long.

A few counts support this clonotype. V and J are TRBV3-1 and TRBJ2-3; D gene ambiguous. CDR1 and CDR2 (germline): LGHDT, YNNKEL (reference sequence). CDR3 size: 15 residues. Trimming cost V 1 base and J 0 bases, with 8 bases left between them. CDR3 residues: CASSQVRVSTDTQYF. DNA for the CDR3: TGTGCCAGCAGCCAAGTTCGAGTAAGCACAGATACGCAGTATTTT.

The CDR3 is CAGQPLRYEQYV. In nucleotides, the CDR3 is TGTGCGGGACAACCGCTCAGGTACGAGCAGTACGTC. This chain links TRBV27 with TRBJ2-7; D possibly corresponds to TRBD1 (6 bases). Germline V gene data show CDR1 as MNHEY and CDR2 as SMNVEV (reference sequence). The CDR3 loop spans 12 amino acids.

The chain carries TRBV20-1 and TRBJ2-5; D might be TRBD1 (5 bases). From germline, CDR1 is DFQATT and CDR2 SNEGSKA (reference sequence). V was pared by 1 base and J by 5 bases, with 20 bases between. This CDR3 spans 16 amino acids. In DNA, the CDR3 is TGCAGTGCTAGAGGTCCCCCCCCGGCAGGGTGGGAGACCCAGTACTTC. It yields the protein CSARGPPPAGWETQYF.

This clonotype was seen at least ten times. The chain links TRBV29-1 to TRBJ1-3; D call uncertain. The V end lost 5 bases, the J end lost 1 base, and 3 bases lay between the germline ends. The CDR3 runs to 11 residues. Germline-derived CDR1 and CDR2 are SQVTM and ANQGSEA. This CDR3 reads CSVYSGNTIYF. CDR3 DNA: TGCAGCGTTTATTCTGGAAACACCATATATTTT. Combining the CDR3 with reference TRBV29-1 and TRBJ1-3 gives the whole variable domain SAVISQKPSRDICQRGTSLTIQCQVDSQVTMMFWYRQQPGQSLTLIATANQGSEATYESGFVIDKFPISRPNLTFSTLTVSNMSPEDSSIYLCSVYSGNTIYFGEGSWLTVV.

Ten or more counts support this clonotype. This chain joins TRBV11-3 and TRBJ2-1; no clear D. The V end was cut by 3 bases, the J end by 4 bases, with 10 bases between. There are 14 residues in the CDR3. CDR1 and CDR2 (germline): SGHNT, YENEEA. CDR3 loop: CASSLDPPYNEQFF. CDR3 coding DNA: TGTGCCAGCAGCTTGGACCCCCCTTACAATGAGCAGTTCTTC.

This clonotype has only a few counts. The chain links TRBV20-1 to TRBJ2-1, with TRBD2 matching 11 bases. The length of the CDR3 is 13 residues. Trimming at V came to 6 bases and at J to 7 bases, leaving 5 bases not matched to a gene. Germline values: CDR1 DFQATT, CDR2 SNEGSKA (reference sequence). The CDR3 region is CSAVAGGINEQFF. The CDR3 bases are TGCAGTGCGGTAGCGGGAGGGATTAATGAGCAGTTCTTC.

The chain couples TRBV6-1 to TRBJ2-1; D unclear. Trimming pared 8 bases from V and 0 bases from J, leaving 11 bases between. This CDR3 contains 14 residues. Germline lookup yields CDR1 MNHNS and CDR2 SASEGT. The CDR3 DNA follows: TGTGCCAGCGGCGCAGCTAACTCCTACAATGAGCAGTTCTTC. This codes for CASGAANSYNEQFF.

The table lists this clonotype with a few counts. The genes are TRBV5-6 and TRBJ2-1, with D perhaps being TRBD1 or TRBD2 (5 bases each). The germline CDR1 and CDR2 sequences are SGHDT and YYEEEE. CDR3 length: 15 amino acids. Trimming cost V 3 bases and J 10 bases, with 20 bases left between them. The chain's CDR3 is CASSWGRLPTGEQFF. The CDR3 DNA sequence: TGTGCCAGCAGCTGGGGCCGGCTCCCGACGGGGGAGCAGTTCTTC.